The 13 T cell receptor beta chains listed next were all sequenced from one sample in a study of CD4+ T cells in melanoma (dated by TCRdb to 2021 to 2024). Libraries were constructed by the immunoSEQ multiplex PCR assay. The immuneACCESS repertoire file appears here via TCRdb, limited to in-frame rearrangements. These files lack a portion of the clones; in checked studies, under half of the deficit traces to unresolved V genes, and the cause of the others is not known. The sample yields roughly 140,000 clones; about 90% were counted once. Of the sample, roughly 1.4% is held by the ten largest clones. These receptors were obtained from a human donor with melanoma.

V usage is TRBV29-1 and J usage is TRBJ1-1; D not resolved. Trimming cost V 1 base and J 2 bases, with 8 bases left between them. The CDR3 consists of 13 residues. Germline CDR1 SQVTM, CDR2 ANQGSEA. CDR3 DNA: TGCAGCGTTGAAGGACAAGCCAACACTGAAGCTTTCTTT. Amino acid sequence: CSVEGQANTEAFF.

Only one count was recorded for this clone. The V and J genes are TRBV15 and TRBJ2-7, with D unresolved. The CDR3 totals 13 residues. V was shortened by 0 bases and J by 2 bases, with 5 bases between the two germline ends. Germline-derived CDR1 and CDR2 are LNHNV and YYDKDF (reference sequence). The CDR3 protein is CATSREYPYEQYF. The CDR3 DNA sequence: TGTGCCACCAGCAGAGAGTACCCCTACGAGCAGTACTTC.

The rearrangement links TRBV2 to TRBJ1-2; D might be TRBD1 (5 bases). CDR1 and CDR2 (germline): SNHLY, FYNNEI. The CDR3 has 14 amino acids. Trimming removed 6 bases at V and 5 bases at J, with 16 bases between. As DNA, the CDR3 is TGTGCCAGCAGGGGGGGAATTGGGGCTTATGGCTACACCTTC. As protein: CASRGGIGAYGYTF.

The chain has TRBV6-1 and TRBJ2-2, with D possibly TRBD1 on 5 matching bases. The germline gives CDR1 MNHNS, CDR2 SASEGT. The CDR3 is 15 amino acids. The ends were cut back, 4 bases at V and 4 bases at J, with 13 bases in the middle. CDR3 bases: TGTGCCAGCAGTGGGAGCAGGGTTACCACCGGGGAGCTGTTTTTT. Residues: CASSGSRVTTGELFF.

The rearrangement links TRBV10-2 to TRBJ1-1; weak D call: TRBD1 (6 bases). Germline V gene sequence: CDR1 WSHSY, CDR2 SAAADI. V was clipped by 2 bases and J by 0 bases, with 25 bases between them. The CDR3 is 20 residues long. The CDR3 is CASSERMKQGRVSVNTEAFF. The CDR3 nucleotides are TGCGCCAGCAGTGAGAGGATGAAACAGGGCAGGGTTTCCGTGAACACTGAAGCTTTCTTT.

This rearrangement joins TRBV29-1 to TRBJ1-2; the D is unclear. This CDR3 has 13 residues. With 1 base removed from V and 5 bases from J, the gap between germline ends came to 11 bases. Germline V CDR1 and CDR2: SQVTM, ANQGSEA. CDR3 DNA sequence: TGCAGCGTTGAAGGGCTGCAGAATTATGGCTACACCTTC. As protein: CSVEGLQNYGYTF.

CDR3 bases: TGTGCCAGCAGCCAACAACAGGGGGGCCTGAACACTGAAGCTTTCTTT. Its protein is CASSQQQGGLNTEAFF. The chain couples TRBV7-8 to TRBJ1-1; 8 bases align to TRBD1. V shed 5 bases and J 0 bases; nucleotides not matched to a gene: 8. The CDR3 totals 16 residues. CDR1 SGHVS and CDR2 FQNEAQ come from the germline V gene. Full variable domain (rest looked up from reference TRBV7-8 and TRBJ1-1): GAGVSQSPRYKVAKRGQDVALRCDPISGHVSLFWYQQALGQGPEFLTYFQNEAQLDKSGLPSDRFFAERPEGSVSTLKIQRTQQEDSAVYLCASSQQQGGLNTEAFFGQGTRLTVV.

The gene calls are TRBV18 and TRBJ2-7; D ambiguous. V dropped 3 bases and J dropped 3 bases, with 15 bases sitting between them. Germline V CDR1 and CDR2: KGHSH, LQKENI. This CDR3 is 15 amino acids long. CDR3 in DNA: TGTGCCAGCTCACCTGTTATTACGGCCTTCTACGAGCAGTACTTC. Translated, it gives CASSPVITAFYEQYF.

This sequence joins TRBV10-3 and TRBJ1-2, with D unclear. Germline CDR1 reads ENHRY; CDR2 reads SYGVKD. This CDR3 contains 14 residues. V gave up 4 bases and J gave up 8 bases, with 17 bases separating them. The CDR3 sequence: CAISASGEVSGYTF. The DNA for the CDR3 is TGTGCCATCAGTGCCTCCGGCGAGGTTAGCGGCTACACCTTC.

The chain employs TRBV15 and TRBJ1-5; maybe TRBD1 (5 bases). The V and J ends lost 3 bases and 1 base respectively, with 10 bases between them. CDR3 size: 15 residues. From germline, CDR1 is LNHNV and CDR2 YYDKDF (reference sequence). Written as DNA, the CDR3 is TGTGCCACCAGCAGCCCGCAGGGAAGCAATCAGCCCCAGCATTTT. Translating gives CATSSPQGSNQPQHF.

V usage is TRBV19 and J usage is TRBJ2-2; possibly TRBD1 for D (6 bases). Germline V gene sequence: CDR1 LNHDA, CDR2 SQIVND (reference sequence). The V and J ends lost 7 bases and 7 bases respectively, with 16 bases between them. This CDR3 comprises 14 residues. CDR3 sequence reads: CASNARGTGGELFF. The CDR3 DNA is TGTGCCAGTAATGCCAGGGGAACAGGCGGGGAGCTGTTTTTT.

V is TRBV5-1 and J is TRBJ2-1; D is perhaps TRBD2 (5 bases). Germline-derived CDR1 and CDR2 are SGHRS and YFSETQ. Between the trimmed V and J ends, which lost 2 bases and 8 bases, there was a span of 14 bases. The CDR3 has 14 amino acids. CDR3: CASSLDPPADEQFF. CDR3 in DNA: TGCGCCAGCAGCTTAGACCCCCCAGCGGATGAGCAGTTCTTC.

The genes are TRBV5-1 and TRBJ2-7; D possibly corresponds to TRBD2 (7 bases). CDR1 and CDR2 from the germline V gene are SGHRS and YFSETQ. The V and J ends lost 8 bases and 6 bases respectively, with 24 bases between them. The CDR3 loop spans 15 amino acids. CDR3 amino acids: CASCNRTGGRGEQYF. CDR3 nucleotides: TGCGCCAGTTGCAATCGGACGGGAGGCAGGGGCGAGCAGTACTTC.